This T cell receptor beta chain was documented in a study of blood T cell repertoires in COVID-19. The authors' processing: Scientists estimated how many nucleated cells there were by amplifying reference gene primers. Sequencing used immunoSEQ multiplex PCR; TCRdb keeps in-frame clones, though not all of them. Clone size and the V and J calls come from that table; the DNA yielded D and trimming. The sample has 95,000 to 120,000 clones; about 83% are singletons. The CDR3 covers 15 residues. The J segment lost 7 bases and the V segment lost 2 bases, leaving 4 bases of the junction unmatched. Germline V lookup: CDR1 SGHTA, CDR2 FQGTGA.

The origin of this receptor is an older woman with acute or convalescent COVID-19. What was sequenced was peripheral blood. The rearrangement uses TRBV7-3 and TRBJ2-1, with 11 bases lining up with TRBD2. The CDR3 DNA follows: TGTGCCAGCAGCTTAGTAGCGGGGGGGCCGAATGAGCAGTTCTTC. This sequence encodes CASSLVAGGPNEQFF.